A single sample is the source of the 10 T cell receptor beta chains below, sequenced in a study of metastatic and nonmetastatic thyroid tumors. Until they underwent thyroid surgery, no patient had received any treatment. TCRdb reanalyzed the PCR reads via MiXCR. Of 20,000 to 25,000 clones in the sample, around 16% were seen once. Input material: tumor tissue. The receptors come from a female donor with papillary thyroid cancer or a benign thyroid nodule (not recorded which). Some clones in this sample may be carry-over from other donors' samples.

This clone was detected ten times or more. V and J are TRBV11-2 and TRBJ2-2; D is ambiguous. Germline V lookup: CDR1 SGHAT, CDR2 FQNNGV. V gave up 1 base and J gave up 6 bases, with 9 bases separating them. The CDR3 contains 14 residues. CDR3 sequence: CASSLALGSGELFF. As DNA, the CDR3 is TGTGCCAGCAGCTTAGCTTTGGGCTCCGGGGAGCTGTTTTTT.

This clone was seen only a few times. One end of the junction does not line up with germline, which may come from a read error. The chain employs TRBV15 and TRBJ1-2, with D unclear. CDR1 and CDR2 from the germline V gene are LNHNV and YYDKDF (reference sequence). The CDR3 has 12 amino acids. The CDR3 sequence is CSTIREEVGYTF. The CDR3 DNA sequence: TGTTCCACCATCAGAGAGGAGGTGGGCTACACCTTC.

The V and J genes are TRBV7-3 and TRBJ2-1; no clear D gene. V lost 5 bases to trimming and J lost 8 bases, with 19 bases between them. This CDR3 comprises 15 residues. The germline V gene has CDR1 SGHTA and CDR2 FQGTGA. Here the CDR3 DNA reads TGTGCCAGCAGCGAACAGCGCAGCGTGAACGATGAGCAGTTCTTC. This gives the protein CASSEQRSVNDEQFF.

Ten or more counts support this clone. V and J are TRBV18 and TRBJ1-4; D is ambiguous. V lost 2 bases and J 12 bases, leaving 13 bases between the germline ends. The CDR3 runs to 13 residues. From germline, CDR1 is KGHSH and CDR2 LQKENI. Here the CDR3 reads CASSPMSGNELFF. Written as DNA, the CDR3 is TGTGCCAGCTCACCAATGTCTGGAAACGAACTGTTTTTT.

This clone was seen repeatedly, ten times or more. A much larger clone differs by one base, so this may be a read error. The chain employs TRBV19 and TRBJ1-5; no reliable D call. Germline CDR1 is LNHDA and CDR2 is SQIVND (reference sequence). The CDR3 sequence is 14 residues long. Trimming took 7 bases from V and 7 from J, leaving 17 bases between them. This CDR3 is CASILRTGEQPQHF. Written as DNA, the CDR3 is TGTGCCAGTATCTTACGGACTGGGGAGCAGCCCCAGCATTTT.

This clone occurred many times. This chain links TRBV11-1 with TRBJ2-7, with 9 bases that match TRBD1. The CDR3 spans 15 residues. Germline V gene sequence: CDR1 SGHAT, CDR2 FQDESV (reference sequence). V was pared by 5 bases and J by 2 bases, with 7 bases of the junction left unmatched. The DNA of the CDR3 is TGTGCCAGCAGCAGAGGGACAGGGAAAACCTACGAGCAGTACTTC. Translated, it gives CASSRGTGKTYEQYF.

As to this clone: Since a much larger clone is just one base distant, this may be a read error. Other DNA sequences of this sample code for an identical CDR3. J is TRBJ2-3 and V is TRBV2; possibly TRBD2 for D (6 bases). The CDR3 totals 14 residues. The V end lost 5 bases, the J end lost 2 bases, and 11 bases lay between the germline ends. Germline V gene sequence: CDR1 SNHLY, CDR2 FYNNEI. The CDR3 bases are TGTGCCAGCAGTAGGGACTTTAACACAGATACGCAGTATTTT. Protein sequence: CASSRDFNTDTQYF. Looking up the rest from reference TRBV2 and TRBJ2-3 gives the full variable domain: EPEVTQTPSHQVTQMGQEVILRCVPISNHLYFYWYRQILGQKVEFLVSFYNNEISEKSEIFDDQFSVERPDGSNFTLKIRSTKLEDSAMYFCASSRDFNTDTQYFGPGTRLTVL.

This clone was counted many times. The chain has TRBV10-3 and TRBJ2-5; possibly TRBD2 for D (5 bases). Germline CDR1 ENHRY, CDR2 SYGVKD. The CDR3 extends over 12 amino acids. The V end lost 4 bases, the J end lost 5 bases, and 8 bases lay between the germline ends. The CDR3 sequence: CAISGRGETQYF. The CDR3 nucleotides are TGTGCCATCAGTGGTAGAGGGGAGACCCAGTACTTC.

The table lists this clone with many counts. The chain uses TRBV6-4 and TRBJ2-2; no clear D. V lost 2 bases, J lost 0 bases, and 4 bases lay in between. This CDR3 is built from 14 residues. Germline-derived CDR1 and CDR2 are MRHNA and SNTAGT. CDR3 sequence reads: CASSDEANTGELFF. CDR3 DNA sequence: TGTGCCAGCAGTGACGAGGCGAACACCGGGGAGCTGTTTTTT.

The table lists this clone with many counts. The V call is TRBV9, the J call TRBJ1-3, with D perhaps TRBD1 (5 bases). Trimming took off 0 bases at V and 3 bases at J, with 7 bases between the two ends. From germline, CDR1 is SGDLS and CDR2 YYNGEE. The CDR3 is made up of 14 amino acids. CDR3 protein: CASSVARGGNTIYF. In DNA form, the CDR3 reads TGTGCCAGCAGCGTAGCAAGGGGTGGAAACACCATATATTTT. Variable domain in full (rest from reference TRBV9 and TRBJ1-3): DSGVTQTPKHLITATGQRVTLRCSPRSGDLSVYWYQQSLDQGLQFLIQYYNGEERAKGNILERFSAQQFPDLHSELNLSSLELGDSALYFCASSVARGGNTIYFGEGSWLTVV.